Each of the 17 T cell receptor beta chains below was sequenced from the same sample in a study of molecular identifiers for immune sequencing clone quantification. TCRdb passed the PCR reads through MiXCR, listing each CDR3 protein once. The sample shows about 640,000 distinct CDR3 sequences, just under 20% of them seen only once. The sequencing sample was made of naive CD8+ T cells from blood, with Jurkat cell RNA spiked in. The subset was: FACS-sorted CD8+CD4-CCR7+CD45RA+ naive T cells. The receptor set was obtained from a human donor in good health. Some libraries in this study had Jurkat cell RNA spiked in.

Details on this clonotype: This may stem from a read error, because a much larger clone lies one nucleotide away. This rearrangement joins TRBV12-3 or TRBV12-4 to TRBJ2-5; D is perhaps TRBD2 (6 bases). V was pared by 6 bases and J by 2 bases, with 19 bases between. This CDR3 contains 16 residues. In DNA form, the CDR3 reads TGTGCCAGCAGGAGAGCCGGCGGGGAGAAACAAGAGACCCAGTACTTC. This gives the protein CASRRAGGEKQETQYF.

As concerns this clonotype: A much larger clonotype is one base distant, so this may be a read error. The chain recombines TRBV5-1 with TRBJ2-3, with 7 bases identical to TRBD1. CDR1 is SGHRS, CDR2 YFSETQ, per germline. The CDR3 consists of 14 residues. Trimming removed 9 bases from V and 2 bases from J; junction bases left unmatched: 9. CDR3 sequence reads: CATQQGGYTDTQYF. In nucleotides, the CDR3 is TGCGCCACTCAACAAGGGGGCTACACAGATACGCAGTATTTT.

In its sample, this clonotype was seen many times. CDR3 nucleotides: TGTGCCAGCAGCTTATTTGACGCGACCCAGTACTTC. Its translation: CASSLFDATQYF. The chain is built from TRBV7-9 and TRBJ2-5, with D uncertain. V lost 2 bases and J lost 7, with 8 bases in between. This CDR3 has 12 amino acids. Germline V gives CDR1 SEHNR, CDR2 FQNEAQ (reference sequence).

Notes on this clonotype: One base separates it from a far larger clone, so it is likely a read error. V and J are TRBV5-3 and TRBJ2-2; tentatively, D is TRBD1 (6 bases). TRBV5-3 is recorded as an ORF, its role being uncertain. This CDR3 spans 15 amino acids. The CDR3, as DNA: TGTGCCAGCAGCTTGGGAACAGGGAACGCCGGGGAGCTGTTTTTT. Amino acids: CASSLGTGNAGELFF.

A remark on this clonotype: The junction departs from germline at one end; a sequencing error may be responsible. The CDR3 DNA is TGTGCCAGCGGACAGGGAATTGGGAATCAGCCCCAGCGTTTT. Amino acid sequence: CASGQGIGNQPQRF. This rearrangement joins TRBV25-1 to TRBJ1-5; 8 nucleotides agree with TRBD1. The CDR3 sequence is 14 residues long. CDR1 is MGHDK, CDR2 SYGVNS, per germline.

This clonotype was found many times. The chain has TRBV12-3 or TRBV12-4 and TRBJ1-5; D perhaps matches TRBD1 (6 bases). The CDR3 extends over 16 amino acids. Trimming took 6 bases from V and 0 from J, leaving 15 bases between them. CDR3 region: CASSQTGFGSNQPQHF. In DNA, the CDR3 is TGTGCCAGCAGCCAAACAGGGTTTGGTAGCAATCAGCCCCAGCATTTT.

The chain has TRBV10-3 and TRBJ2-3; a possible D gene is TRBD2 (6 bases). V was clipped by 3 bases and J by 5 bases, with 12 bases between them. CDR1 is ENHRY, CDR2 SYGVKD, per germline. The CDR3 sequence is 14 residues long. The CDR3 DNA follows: TGTGCCATCAGTGACCCCGCTAGCGAAGATACGCAGTATTTT. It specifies CAISDPASEDTQYF.

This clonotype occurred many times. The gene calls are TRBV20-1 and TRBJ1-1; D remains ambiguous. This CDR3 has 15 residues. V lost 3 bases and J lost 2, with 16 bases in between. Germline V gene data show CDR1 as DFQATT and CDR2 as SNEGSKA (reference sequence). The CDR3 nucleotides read TGCAGTGCTAGGGGCACCACCCGGGGAAACACTGAAGCTTTCTTT. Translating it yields CSARGTTRGNTEAFF.

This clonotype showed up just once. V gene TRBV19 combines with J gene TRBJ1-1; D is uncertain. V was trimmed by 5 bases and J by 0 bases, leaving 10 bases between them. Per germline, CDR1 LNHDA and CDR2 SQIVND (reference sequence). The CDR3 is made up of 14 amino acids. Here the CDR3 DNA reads TGTGCCAGTAGTCCTGACCGAGTGAACACTGAAGCTTTCTTT. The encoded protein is CASSPDRVNTEAFF.

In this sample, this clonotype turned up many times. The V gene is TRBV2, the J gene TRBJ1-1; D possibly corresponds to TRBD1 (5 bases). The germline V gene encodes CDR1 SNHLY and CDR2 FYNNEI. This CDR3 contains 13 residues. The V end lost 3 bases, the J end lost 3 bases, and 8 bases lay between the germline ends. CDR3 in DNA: TGTGCCAGCAGTGAGGGGCCCTACACTGAAGCTTTCTTT. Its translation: CASSEGPYTEAFF.

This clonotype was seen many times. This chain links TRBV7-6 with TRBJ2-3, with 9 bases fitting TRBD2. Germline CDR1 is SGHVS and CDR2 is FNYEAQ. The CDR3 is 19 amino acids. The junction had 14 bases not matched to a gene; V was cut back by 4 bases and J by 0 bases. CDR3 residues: CASSSVPSGDRTSTDTQYF. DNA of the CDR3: TGTGCCAGCAGCTCCGTACCTAGCGGGGACCGCACTAGCACAGATACGCAGTATTTT.

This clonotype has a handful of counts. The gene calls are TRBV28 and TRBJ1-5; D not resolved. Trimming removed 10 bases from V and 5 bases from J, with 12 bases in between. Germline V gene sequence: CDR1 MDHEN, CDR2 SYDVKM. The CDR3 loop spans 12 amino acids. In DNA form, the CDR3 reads TGTGCCACCGCGGTCGGGTATCAGCCCCAGCATTTT. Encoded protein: CATAVGYQPQHF.

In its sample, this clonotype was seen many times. CDR3 loop: CASSSTISGTEGYTF. In nucleotides, the CDR3 is TGTGCCAGCAGCTCAACCATCTCCGGGACAGAAGGCTACACCTTC. V usage is TRBV13 and J usage is TRBJ1-2; 7 bases are shared with TRBD1. Losses at the gene ends were 4 bases for V and 8 bases for J; bases not matched to a gene: 13. Germline lookup yields CDR1 PRHDT and CDR2 FYEKMQ (reference sequence). There are 15 residues in the CDR3.

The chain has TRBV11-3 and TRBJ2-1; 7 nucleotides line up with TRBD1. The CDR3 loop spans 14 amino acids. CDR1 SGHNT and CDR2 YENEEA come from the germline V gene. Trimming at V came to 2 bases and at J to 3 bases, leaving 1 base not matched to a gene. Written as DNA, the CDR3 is TGTGCCAGCAGCTTAAGACAGGGCTACAATGAGCAGTTCTTC. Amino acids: CASSLRQGYNEQFF. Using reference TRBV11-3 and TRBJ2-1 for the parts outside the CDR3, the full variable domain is EAGVVQSPRYKIIEKKQPVAFWCNPISGHNTLYWYLQNLGQGPELLIRYENEEAVDDSQLPKDRFSAERLKGVDSTLKIQPAELGDSAVYLCASSLRQGYNEQFFGPGTRLTVL.

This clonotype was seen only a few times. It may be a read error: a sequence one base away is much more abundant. The CDR3 region is CSAREPKAAHEQYF. Here the CDR3 DNA reads TGCAGTGCTAGAGAACCCAAGGCGGCCCACGAGCAGTACTTC. This sequence joins TRBV20-1 and TRBJ2-7; no firm D call. Trimming shortened V by 0 bases and J by 5 bases, and 14 bases separated the two germline ends. The V gene's germline CDR1 is DFQATT and CDR2 SNEGSKA (reference sequence). The length of the CDR3 is 14 residues.

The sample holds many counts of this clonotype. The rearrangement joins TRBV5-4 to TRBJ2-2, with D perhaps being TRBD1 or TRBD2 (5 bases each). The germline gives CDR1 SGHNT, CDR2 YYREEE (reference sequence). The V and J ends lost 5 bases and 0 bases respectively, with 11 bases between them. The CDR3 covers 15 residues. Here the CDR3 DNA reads TGTGCCAGCAGGACGGGGACCGCGAACACCGGGGAGCTGTTTTTT. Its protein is CASRTGTANTGELFF.

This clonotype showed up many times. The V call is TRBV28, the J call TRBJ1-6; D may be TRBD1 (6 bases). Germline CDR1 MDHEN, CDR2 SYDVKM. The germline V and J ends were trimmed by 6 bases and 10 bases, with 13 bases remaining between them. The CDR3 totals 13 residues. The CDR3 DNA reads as TGTGCCAGCAGATCCAGGGGTGGGTCACCCCTCCACTTT. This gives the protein CASRSRGGSPLHF.